These 27 T cell receptor beta chains were all obtained from the same sample, sequenced in a study of T cell changes during pregnancy in multiple sclerosis (dated by TCRdb to about 2019). The method behind the library was the immunoSEQ multiplex PCR assay. TCRdb mirrors the immuneACCESS table, restricted to in-frame sequences. Some clones are absent from its copies; in checked studies, under half trace to an unresolved V gene, and the reason for the others is unknown. The sample table lists around 81,000 clones, just under 95% of them with a count of one. Of the sample, over 3.5% falls within the top ten clones. The sample was peripheral blood, taken after pregnancy. The receptors come from a female donor in good health, enrolled as a control in a pregnancy study.

V usage is TRBV6-1 and J usage is TRBJ2-5, with 7 bases identical to TRBD1. The J segment lost 5 bases and the V segment lost 4 bases, leaving 13 bases of the junction unmatched. Germline-derived CDR1 and CDR2 are MNHNS and SASEGT. The CDR3 length is 16 residues. CDR3 sequence reads: CASSATGARGLETQYF. CDR3 coding DNA: TGTGCCAGCAGTGCCACAGGGGCTAGGGGGCTGGAGACCCAGTACTTC.

This chain joins TRBV11-3 and TRBJ2-1; unclear D gene. Deletions cut 5 bases from V and 7 bases from J, with 15 bases between. Germline CDR1 is SGHNT and CDR2 is YENEEA. The CDR3 length is 14 residues. CDR3 loop: CASSPSAEKNEQFF. The CDR3 DNA reads as TGTGCCAGCAGCCCCTCGGCGGAGAAGAATGAGCAGTTCTTC.

The chain joins TRBV27 to TRBJ2-1; 10 nucleotides match TRBD2. Germline V gives CDR1 MNHEY, CDR2 SMNVEV (reference sequence). The CDR3 loop spans 15 amino acids. V lost 4 bases and J lost 7; bases outside the gene matches: 7. As DNA, the CDR3 is TGTGCCAGCAGTTCTCTAGCGGGAGTGGCGAATGAGCAGTTCTTC. Its protein product is CASSSLAGVANEQFF.

Only one count was recorded for this clone. The genes are TRBV4-1 and TRBJ1-1; D gene uncertain. The length of the CDR3 is 13 residues. Germline V gene lookup returns CDR1 MGHRA and CDR2 YSYEKL. V was trimmed by 2 bases and J by 2 bases, leaving 6 bases between them. In DNA, the CDR3 is TGCGCCAGCAGCCAACAGTTAAACACTGAAGCTTTCTTT. Translated: CASSQQLNTEAFF.

The rearrangement links TRBV19 to TRBJ2-2; 9 bases fit TRBD1. V shed 4 bases and J 14 bases; nucleotides not matched to a gene: 5. Per the germline V gene, CDR1 is LNHDA and CDR2 is SQIVND (reference sequence). The CDR3 has 12 amino acids. The CDR3: CASSNTGGELFF. The DNA for the CDR3 is TGTGCCAGTAGTAATACAGGGGGCGAACTGTTTTTT.

The chain has TRBV7-6 and TRBJ2-1; D unclear. Trimming removed 1 base at V and 2 bases at J, with 15 bases between. The CDR3 contains 17 residues. Germline assignment: CDR1 SGHVS and CDR2 FNYEAQ. CDR3 in amino acids: CASSLVGYSETYNEQFF. Here the CDR3 DNA reads TGTGCCAGCAGCTTAGTTGGCTATTCGGAGACCTACAATGAGCAGTTCTTC.

The chain has TRBV7-9 and TRBJ2-4, with 9 nucleotides matching TRBD1. V trimming: 10 bases; J trimming: 6 bases; junction bases outside the gene matches: 4. The CDR3 is made up of 12 amino acids. Germline V gives CDR1 SEHNR, CDR2 FQNEAQ (reference sequence). CDR3 protein: CAITDRGNIQYF. Written as DNA, the CDR3 is TGTGCCATCACGGACAGGGGAAACATTCAGTACTTC. The entire variable domain, with the rest obtained from reference TRBV7-9 and TRBJ2-4, is as follows: DTGVSQNPRHKITKRGQNVTFRCDPISEHNRLYWYRQTLGQGPEFLTYFQNEAQLEKSRLLSDRFSAERPKGSFSTLEIQRTEQGDSAMYLCAITDRGNIQYFGAGTRLSVL.

The chain carries TRBV28 and TRBJ1-6; D remains ambiguous. The CDR3 covers 11 residues. Germline CDR1 and CDR2: MDHEN and SYDVKM. V lost 10 bases to trimming and J lost 7 bases, with 8 bases between them. CDR3 nucleotides: TGTGCCACCCGAGGGAATTCACCCCTCCACTTT. Amino acid sequence: CATRGNSPLHF. The whole variable domain, remainder taken from reference TRBV28 and TRBJ1-6, is DVKVTQSSRYLVKRTGEKVFLECVQDMDHENMFWYRQDPGLGLRLIYFSYDVKMKEKGDIPEGYSVSREKKERFSLILESASTNQTSMYLCATRGNSPLHFGNGTRLTVT.

The chain couples TRBV28 to TRBJ2-2; no firm D call. The CDR3 covers 15 residues. V gave up 3 bases and J gave up 1 base, with 9 bases separating them. CDR1 is MDHEN, CDR2 SYDVKM, per germline. CDR3 region: CASSLGSRNTGELFF. CDR3 DNA sequence: TGTGCCAGCAGTTTGGGTAGCAGGAACACCGGGGAGCTGTTTTTT.

In this sample, this clone turned up once. The V call is TRBV9, the J call TRBJ2-1; 7 positions agree with TRBD2. The CDR3 length is 15 residues. With 3 bases clipped from V and 8 bases from J, the junction kept 11 bases outside the gene matches. Germline V lookup: CDR1 SGDLS, CDR2 YYNGEE. The CDR3 reads CASSELGLPLHEQFF. The CDR3 nucleotides are TGTGCCAGCAGCGAACTGGGACTACCATTGCATGAGCAGTTCTTC. The full variable domain, in which reference TRBV9 and TRBJ2-1 provide the parts outside the CDR3, is DSGVTQTPKHLITATGQRVTLRCSPRSGDLSVYWYQQSLDQGLQFLIQYYNGEERAKGNILERFSAQQFPDLHSELNLSSLELGDSALYFCASSELGLPLHEQFFGPGTRLTVL.

The chain joins TRBV6-5 to TRBJ1-2; no clear D. CDR1 MNHEY and CDR2 SVGAGI come from the germline V gene. This CDR3 has 13 residues. Trimming left V 7 bases short and J 2 bases short, with 11 bases between. The CDR3 protein is CASTRFVNYGYTF. In DNA form, the CDR3 reads TGTGCCAGCACTCGTTTTGTGAACTATGGCTACACCTTC.

J is TRBJ2-7 and V is TRBV5-1; D gene unclear. V lost 5 bases, J lost 0 bases, and 18 bases lay in between. The CDR3 loop spans 16 amino acids. CDR1 and CDR2 (germline): SGHRS, YFSETQ. CDR3 in DNA: TGCGCCAGCAGATATGCCCTAGGCGATAGCTCCTACGAGCAGTACTTC. Its protein product is CASRYALGDSSYEQYF.

This sequence joins TRBV6-1 and TRBJ1-1; D unclear. The CDR3 sequence is 14 residues long. V was clipped by 2 bases and J by 2 bases, with 9 bases between them. Germline CDR1 reads MNHNS; CDR2 reads SASEGT. The CDR3 sequence is CASSELRRNTEAFF. The CDR3 DNA reads as TGTGCCAGCAGTGAACTGAGGCGTAACACTGAAGCTTTCTTT.

The V gene is TRBV5-1, the J gene TRBJ2-5; 11 positions agree with TRBD2. This CDR3 comprises 15 residues. V trimming: 2 bases; J trimming: 1 base; junction bases outside the gene matches: 1. CDR1 and CDR2 from the germline V gene are SGHRS and YFSETQ. CDR3 loop: CASSLLAGVQETQYF. The DNA of the CDR3 is TGCGCCAGCAGCTTACTAGCGGGAGTCCAAGAGACCCAGTACTTC.

The chain couples TRBV10-3 to TRBJ2-1; D is perhaps TRBD1 (8 bases). The CDR3 is 12 residues long. V lost 5 bases to trimming and J lost 12 bases, with 14 bases between them. In germline, CDR1 is ENHRY, CDR2 SYGVKD. DNA for the CDR3: TGTGCCATCAGTCAGGACAGGGAGGGGCAGTTCTTC. Its translation: CAISQDREGQFF.

The chain employs TRBV6-4 and TRBJ2-3, with TRBD2 identical over 9 bases. Germline V gene data show CDR1 as MRHNA and CDR2 as SNTAGT. The CDR3 runs 15 residues. Trimming took 3 bases from V and 6 from J; bases not matched to a gene: 7. CDR3 DNA: TGTGCCAGCAGTGAAAACGCGGGGGGGCCGGATACGCAGTATTTT. It is translated as CASSENAGGPDTQYF.

The chain joins TRBV5-3 to TRBJ1-5; the D gene is possibly TRBD1 (6 bases). TRBV5-3 is an ORF; its function is uncertain. The V end lost 4 bases, the J end lost 7 bases, and 24 bases lay between the germline ends. The length of the CDR3 is 17 residues. The CDR3 region has the DNA TGTGCCAGAAGCCATAATCCCTTGGGGGCCATTCCCCAGCCCCAGCATTTT. Translation gives CARSHNPLGAIPQPQHF.

The CDR3 reads CASRGQGPYEQYF. The CDR3 bases are TGTGCCAGCAGAGGACAGGGACCCTACGAGCAGTACTTC. The chain carries TRBV27 and TRBJ2-7; 8 nucleotides agree with TRBD1. V gave up 6 bases and J gave up 2 bases; unmatched junction bases: 3. Germline V gene sequence: CDR1 MNHEY, CDR2 SMNVEV (reference sequence). CDR3 length: 13 amino acids.

The chain recombines TRBV19 with TRBJ2-2, with a possible D match to TRBD1 (5 bases). In germline, CDR1 is LNHDA, CDR2 SQIVND (reference sequence). This CDR3 is built from 14 residues. Between the trimmed V and J ends, which lost 6 bases and 3 bases, there was a span of 11 bases. CDR3 sequence: CASSLGQDTGELFF. For the CDR3, the DNA is TGTGCCAGTAGCCTGGGGCAAGACACCGGGGAGCTGTTTTTT.

V gene TRBV5-1 combines with J gene TRBJ2-3; D gene unclear. The V gene lost 3 bases and the J gene lost 5 bases, with 13 bases spanning the gap. The CDR3 is 14 residues long. From germline, CDR1 is SGHRS and CDR2 YFSETQ. CDR3: CASSSRHYLDTQYF. CDR3 sequence (DNA): TGCGCCAGCAGCTCCCGACATTACCTAGATACGCAGTATTTT. Complete variable domain (other parts from reference TRBV5-1 and TRBJ2-3): KAGVTQTPRYLIKTRGQQVTLSCSPISGHRSVSWYQQTPGQGLQFLFEYFSETQRNKGNFPGRFSGRQFSNSRSEMNVSTLELGDSALYLCASSSRHYLDTQYFGPGTRLTVL.

Only a few counts were recorded for this clone. V usage is TRBV4-3 and J usage is TRBJ2-3; 7 positions agree with TRBD1. Germline CDR1 is LGHNA and CDR2 is YSLEER. The CDR3 consists of 15 residues. Trimming removed 1 base from V and 3 bases from J; junction bases left unmatched: 4. CDR3 sequence (DNA): TGCGCCAGCAGCCAAGGACAGGGCCATACAGATACGCAGTATTTT. Protein product: CASSQGQGHTDTQYF.

The chain is built from TRBV2 and TRBJ2-5; maybe TRBD2 (5 bases). With 3 bases removed from V and 4 bases from J, the gap between germline ends came to 9 bases. In germline, CDR1 is SNHLY, CDR2 FYNNEI. The CDR3 sequence is 13 residues long. CDR3 amino acids: CASSDSSLETQYF. The CDR3 DNA reads as TGTGCCAGCAGTGACTCTAGCTTAGAGACCCAGTACTTC.

This chain uses TRBV19 with TRBJ2-4; 7 bases fit TRBD1. The ends lost 8 bases at V and 3 bases at J; junction bases unmatched: 13. This CDR3 is built from 16 residues. Germline V gene lookup returns CDR1 LNHDA and CDR2 SQIVND (reference sequence). The CDR3 DNA reads TGTGCCAGTCACGGTGACAGGGAAAGTGGCAAAAACATTCAGTACTTC. It yields the protein CASHGDRESGKNIQYF.

This sequence joins TRBV27 and TRBJ1-4; no firm D call. The CDR3 consists of 18 residues. CDR1 and CDR2 (germline): MNHEY, SMNVEV (reference sequence). The ends were cut back, 0 bases at V and 7 bases at J, with 21 bases in the middle. CDR3 nucleotide sequence: TGTGCCAGCAGTTTATCTTCGCGGGCGCGGGGAGGTCGTGAAAAACTGTTTTTT. Translation gives CASSLSSRARGGREKLFF.

The chain recombines TRBV21-1 with TRBJ2-7; the DNA was not used to check the table's D call, TRBD2. TRBV21-1 corresponds to a pseudogene. CDR3 length equals 15 residues. CDR3: CASSKGLAYTYEQYF. For the CDR3, the DNA is TGTGCCAGCAGCAAAGGACTCGCATATACCTACGAGCAGTACTTC.

The rearrangement links TRBV4-2 to TRBJ2-7, with D possibly matching TRBD1 (6 bases). Trimming left V 0 bases short and J 2 bases short, with 8 bases between. The germline V gene encodes CDR1 LGHNA and CDR2 YNFKEQ. CDR3 length equals 14 residues. Here the CDR3 DNA reads TGTGCCAGCAGCCAAGAGGACAGAGCCTACGAGCAGTACTTC. It translates to CASSQEDRAYEQYF.

The gene calls are TRBV18 and TRBJ1-3; maybe TRBD1 (5 bases). This CDR3 is 17 amino acids long. The germline V gene has CDR1 KGHSH and CDR2 LQKENI. Between the trimmed V and J ends, which lost 3 bases and 0 bases, there was a span of 15 bases. The DNA of the CDR3 is TGTGCCAGCTCACCCGGTTTGCTAGGGGCCTCTGGAAACACCATATATTTT. Translating gives CASSPGLLGASGNTIYF.